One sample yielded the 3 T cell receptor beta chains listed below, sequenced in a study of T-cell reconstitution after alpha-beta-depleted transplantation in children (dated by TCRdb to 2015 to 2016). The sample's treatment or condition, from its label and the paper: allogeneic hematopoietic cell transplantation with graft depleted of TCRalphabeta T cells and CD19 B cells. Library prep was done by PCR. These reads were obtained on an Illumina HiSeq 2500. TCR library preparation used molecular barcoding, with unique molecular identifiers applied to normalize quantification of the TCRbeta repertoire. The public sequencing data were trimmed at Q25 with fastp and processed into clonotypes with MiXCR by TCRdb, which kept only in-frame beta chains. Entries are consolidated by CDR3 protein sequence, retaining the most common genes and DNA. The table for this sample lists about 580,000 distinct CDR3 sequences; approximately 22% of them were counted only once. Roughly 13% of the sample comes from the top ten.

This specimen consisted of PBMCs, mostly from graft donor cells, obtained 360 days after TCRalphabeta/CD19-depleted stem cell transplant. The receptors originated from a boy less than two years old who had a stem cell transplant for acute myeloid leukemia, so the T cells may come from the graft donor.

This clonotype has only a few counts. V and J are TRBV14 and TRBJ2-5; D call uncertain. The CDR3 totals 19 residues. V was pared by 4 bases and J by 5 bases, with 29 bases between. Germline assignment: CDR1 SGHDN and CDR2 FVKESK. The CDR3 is CASSPLLPLNRVVEETQYF. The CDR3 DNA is TGTGCCAGCAGCCCCCTACTGCCCCTTAATCGGGTTGTTGAGGAGACCCAGTACTTC.

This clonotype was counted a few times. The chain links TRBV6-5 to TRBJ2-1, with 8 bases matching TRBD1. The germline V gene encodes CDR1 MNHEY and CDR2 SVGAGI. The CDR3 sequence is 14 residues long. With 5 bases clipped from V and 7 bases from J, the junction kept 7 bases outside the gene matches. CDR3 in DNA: TGTGCCAGCAGTCACCGGGACAGGCAGAATGAGCAGTTCTTC. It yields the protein CASSHRDRQNEQFF.

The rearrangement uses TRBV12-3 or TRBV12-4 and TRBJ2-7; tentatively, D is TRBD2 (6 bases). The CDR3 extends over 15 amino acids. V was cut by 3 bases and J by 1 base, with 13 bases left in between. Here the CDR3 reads CASSLGGDPSYEQYV. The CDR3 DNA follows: TGTGCCAGCAGTTTGGGCGGGGACCCTTCCTACGAGCAGTACGTC.